This T cell receptor beta chain is drawn from a study of OX40 agonist ivuxolimab in advanced cancers. Study background: The dose-escalation cohort was about 87% male, with a mean age of about 60 years, ranging roughly 20 to 90. Study-wide points: The authors also found low normalized T-cell clonal expansion in some nonresponders. Partial responders at 0.1-3.0 mg/kg showed near-lowest clonal expansion.

TCRdb's table, derived via immunoSEQ multiplex PCR, lists solely in-frame clones and lacks some. The table has roughly 67,000 clones, roughly 88% seen once. Notes on this clone: Its antigen is not known.

J gave up 7 bases and V 2 bases, and 8 bases lay outside the gene matches. The CDR3 length is 15 residues. Germline V CDR1 and CDR2: MDHEN, SYDVKM. The source is an adult with an advanced solid tumor such as melanoma, head and neck, liver or kidney cancer. The sample here was CD4+ or CD8+ T cells sorted from blood, taken in a trial of the OX40 agonist ivuxolimab. This chain links TRBV28 with TRBJ2-7; 10 nucleotides align to TRBD1. The CDR3, as DNA: TGTGCCAGCAGTTTACCGGGACAGGGGACGGGGGAGCAGTACTTC. Its protein is CASSLPGQGTGEQYF.